The clone carrying this T cell receptor beta chain turned up a few times. Its antigen is currently unknown. The germline CDR1 and CDR2 sequences are LNHDA and SQIVND (reference sequence). The germline V and J ends were trimmed by 8 bases and 1 base, with 23 bases remaining between them. The CDR3 length is 17 residues. This specimen comes from a study of T cell repertoires in cytomegalovirus infection. Study details: In public TCR beta signatures, there were indications of both CMV infection and matching HLA type. Study-wide results and caveats: HLA-C-restricted CMV clonotypes gave the most frequent clonotype in two of eight donors. There were carriers of CMV plus the relevant HLA, and cumulative public TCR beta family frequency identified them.

TCRdb called the reads again in MiXCR, with one record for every CDR3 protein. This sample has about 830,000 distinct CDR3 sequences, with approximately 32% found just once. The sequences come from cultured CD8+ T cells from PBMCs, collected from culture after CMV antigen stimulation. This TCR came from a human donor in good health (CMV status not recorded). Some clones in this sample may be carry-over from other donors' samples. The chain recombines TRBV19 with TRBJ1-1; possibly TRBD1 for D (6 bases). The CDR3 DNA reads as TGTGCCAGTTTACACACCCCGGGAGGGACACCGAACACTGAAGCTTTCTTT. Translation: CASLHTPGGTPNTEAFF.